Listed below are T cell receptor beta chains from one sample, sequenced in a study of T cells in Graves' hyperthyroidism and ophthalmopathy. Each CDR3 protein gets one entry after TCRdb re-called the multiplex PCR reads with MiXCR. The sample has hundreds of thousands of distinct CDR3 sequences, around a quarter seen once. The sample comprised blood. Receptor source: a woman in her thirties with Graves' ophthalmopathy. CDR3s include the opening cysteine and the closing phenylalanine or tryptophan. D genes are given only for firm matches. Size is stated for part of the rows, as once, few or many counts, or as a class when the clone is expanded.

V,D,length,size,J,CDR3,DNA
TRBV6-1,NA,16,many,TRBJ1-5,CASSGPGGGSNQPQHF,TGTGCCAGCAGTGGGCCAGGAGGGGGGAGCAATCAGCCCCAGCATTTT
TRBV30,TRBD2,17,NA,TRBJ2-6,CAWSGDYLFSGANVLTF,TGTGCCTGGAGTGGGGACTACTTATTCTCTGGGGCCAACGTCCTGACTTTC
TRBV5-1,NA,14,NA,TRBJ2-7,CASSLSLDFYEQYF,TGCGCCAGCAGCTTGTCTTTAGATTTCTACGAGCAGTACTTC
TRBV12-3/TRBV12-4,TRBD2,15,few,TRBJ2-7,CASSDRTSGSHEQYF,TGTGCCAGCAGCGACAGGACTAGCGGGAGCCACGAGCAGTACTTC
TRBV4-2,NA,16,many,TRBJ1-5,CASSQDLGGGNQPQHF,TGTGCCAGCAGCCAAGATCTGGGGGGCGGCAATCAGCCCCAGCATTTT
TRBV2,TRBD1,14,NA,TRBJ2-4,CASSDSGTGNIKYF,TGTGCCAGCAGTGACTCCGGGACAGGAAACATTAAGTACTTC
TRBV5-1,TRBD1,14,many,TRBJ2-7,CASRDPGQAYEQYF,TGCGCCAGCAGGGATCCGGGACAGGCCTACGAGCAGTACTTC
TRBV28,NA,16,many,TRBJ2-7,CASSFPPDGSSYEQYF,TGTGCCAGCAGTTTCCCACCTGACGGTAGCTCCTACGAGCAGTACTTC
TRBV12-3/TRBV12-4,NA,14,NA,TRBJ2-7,CASSFLQGSHEQYF,TGTGCCAGCAGTTTCCTACAGGGTTCCCACGAGCAGTACTTC
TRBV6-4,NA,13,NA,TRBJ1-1,CASSEFGSTEAFF,TGTGCCAGCAGTGAATTTGGTTCCACTGAAGCTTTCTTT
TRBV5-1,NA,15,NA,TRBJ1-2,CASRHSWEQNYGYTF,TGCGCCAGCAGGCACTCGTGGGAGCAAAACTATGGCTACACCTTC
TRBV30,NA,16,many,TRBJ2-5,CARSVWAADGAETQYF,TGTGCCCGGAGTGTTTGGGCCGCGGACGGAGCCGAGACCCAGTACTTC
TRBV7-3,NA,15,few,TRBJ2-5,CASSLQGGDQETQYF,TGTGCCAGCAGCTTACAGGGCGGGGACCAAGAGACCCAGTACTTC
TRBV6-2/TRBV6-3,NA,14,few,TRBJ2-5,CASTNREGIETQYF,TGTGCCAGCACAAACAGGGAAGGGATAGAGACCCAGTACTTC
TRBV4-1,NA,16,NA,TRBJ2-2,CASSRTGLLNTGELFF,TGCGCCAGCAGCCGAACCGGGCTTCTGAACACCGGGGAGCTGTTTTTT
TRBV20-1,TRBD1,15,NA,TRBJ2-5,CSVWTGGGGSETQYF,TGCAGTGTCTGGACAGGGGGCGGAGGGTCAGAGACCCAGTACTTC
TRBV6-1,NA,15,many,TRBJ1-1,CASDKPPDMNTEAFF,TGTGCCAGCGATAAACCCCCGGACATGAACACTGAAGCTTTCTTT
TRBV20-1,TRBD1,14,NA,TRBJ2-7,CSAIDRDRVYEQYF,TGCAGTGCTATAGACCGGGACAGGGTCTACGAGCAGTACTTC
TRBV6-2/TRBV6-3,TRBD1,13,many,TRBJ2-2,CAATQGDTGELFF,TGTGCCGCTACACAGGGGGACACCGGGGAGCTGTTTTTT
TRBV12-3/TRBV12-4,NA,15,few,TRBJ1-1,CASRLSGALNTEAFF,TGTGCCAGCAGATTGTCAGGTGCCCTGAACACTGAAGCTTTCTTT
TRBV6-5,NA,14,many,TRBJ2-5,CASSYYEGSETQYF,TGTGCCAGCAGTTATTACGAGGGCTCGGAGACCCAGTACTTC
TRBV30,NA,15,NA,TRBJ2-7,CAGRFGGIKSYEQYF,TGTGCCGGCAGGTTCGGCGGGATAAAATCCTACGAGCAGTACTTC
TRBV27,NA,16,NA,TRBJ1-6,CASSPGPGWSNSPLHF,TGTGCCAGCAGTCCAGGGCCGGGGTGGAGTAATTCACCCCTCCACTTT
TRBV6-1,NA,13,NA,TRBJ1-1,CASQTGLNTEAFF,TGTGCCAGCCAGACAGGCCTGAACACTGAAGCTTTCTTT
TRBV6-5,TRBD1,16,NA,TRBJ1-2,CASSYTGGVMNYGYTF,TGTGCCAGCAGTTACACAGGGGGCGTAATGAACTATGGCTACACCTTC
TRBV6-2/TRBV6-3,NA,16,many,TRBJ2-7,CASSSIGQDPTYEQYF,TGTGCCAGCAGTTCGATCGGGCAGGACCCAACCTACGAGCAGTACTTC
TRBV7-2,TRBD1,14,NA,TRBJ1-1,CASSTTTGGTEAFF,TGTGCCAGCAGCACCACCACAGGGGGTACTGAAGCTTTCTTT
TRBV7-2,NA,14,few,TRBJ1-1,CASSLVQGPGEAFF,TGTGCCAGCAGCTTAGTACAGGGACCGGGTGAAGCTTTCTTT
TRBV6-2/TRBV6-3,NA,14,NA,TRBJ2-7,CASRPSGRSYEQYF,TGTGCCAGCAGGCCATCGGGACGCTCCTACGAGCAGTACTTC
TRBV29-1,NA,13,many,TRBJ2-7,CSVEDRSSYEQYF,TGCAGCGTTGAGGACCGCAGCTCCTACGAGCAGTACTTC
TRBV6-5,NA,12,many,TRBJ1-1,CASSYRGVGAFF,TGTGCCAGCAGTTACCGGGGCGTCGGAGCTTTCTTT
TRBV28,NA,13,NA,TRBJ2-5,CASRGKYQETQYF,TGTGCCAGCAGGGGGAAATACCAAGAGACCCAGTACTTC
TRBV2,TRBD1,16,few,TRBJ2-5,CASTTLPDRPWETQYF,TGTGCCAGCACCACTCTCCCGGACAGGCCCTGGGAGACCCAGTACTTC
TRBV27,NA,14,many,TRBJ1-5,CASSFGDSGQPQHF,TGTGCCAGCAGTTTTGGAGACAGTGGACAGCCCCAGCATTTT
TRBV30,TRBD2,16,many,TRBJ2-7,CAWSPFSGGAIHEQYF,TGTGCCTGGAGTCCCTTTAGCGGGGGGGCCATCCACGAGCAGTACTTC
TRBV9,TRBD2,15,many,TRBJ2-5,CASSGGGNGRETQYF,TGTGCCAGCAGCGGCGGGGGGAACGGCAGGGAGACCCAGTACTTC
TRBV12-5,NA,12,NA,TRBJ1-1,CASGFGGFEAFF,TGTGCTAGTGGTTTTGGTGGGTTTGAAGCTTTCTTT
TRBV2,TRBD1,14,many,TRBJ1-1,CASRGQVWGTEAFF,TGTGCCAGCAGGGGACAGGTCTGGGGCACTGAAGCTTTCTTT
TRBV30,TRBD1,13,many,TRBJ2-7,CAWNYGTGYEQYF,TGTGCCTGGAATTACGGGACAGGGTACGAGCAGTACTTC
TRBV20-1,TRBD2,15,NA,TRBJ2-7,CSARTGLAGVYEQYF,TGCAGTGCTAGGACGGGACTAGCGGGAGTCTACGAGCAGTACTTC
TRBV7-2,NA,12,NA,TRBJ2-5,CASSLSSQTQYF,TGTGCCAGCAGCTTATCCTCGCAGACCCAGTACTTC
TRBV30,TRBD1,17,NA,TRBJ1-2,CAWSTRTGRKGNYGYTF,TGTGCCTGGAGTACGCGGACAGGGCGGAAGGGTAACTATGGCTACACCTTC
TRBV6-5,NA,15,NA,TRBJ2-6,CASSFGEAGANVLTF,TGTGCCAGCAGTTTCGGGGAAGCTGGGGCCAACGTCCTGACTTTC
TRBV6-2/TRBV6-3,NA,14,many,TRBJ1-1,CASSYVAGDTEAFF,TGTGCCAGCAGTTACGTAGCGGGAGACACTGAAGCTTTCTTT
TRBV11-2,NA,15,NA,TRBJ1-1,CASSFRRTMNTEAFF,TGTGCCAGCAGCTTTCGACGGACCATGAACACTGAAGCTTTCTTT
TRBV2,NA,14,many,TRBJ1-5,CASRTDFRGQPQHF,TGTGCCAGTAGGACAGACTTTCGGGGGCAGCCCCAGCATTTT
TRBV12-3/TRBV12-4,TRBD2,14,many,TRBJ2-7,CASSVAGVVHEQYF,TGTGCCAGCAGTGTAGCGGGGGTTGTCCACGAGCAGTACTTC
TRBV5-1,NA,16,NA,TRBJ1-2,CASSRDGTRGGGGYTF,TGCGCCAGCAGCAGAGACGGGACGCGGGGCGGAGGAGGCTACACCTTC
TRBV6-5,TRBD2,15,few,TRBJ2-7,CASSYRLAGGGEQYF,TGTGCCAGCAGTTACCGTCTAGCGGGGGGTGGGGAGCAGTACTTC
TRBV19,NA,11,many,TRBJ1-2,CASRSGDGYTF,TGTGCCAGTAGGTCAGGGGATGGCTACACCTTC
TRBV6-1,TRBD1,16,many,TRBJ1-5,CASSPGTGIIDQPQHF,TGTGCCAGCAGCCCCGGGACAGGGATTATTGATCAGCCCCAGCATTTT
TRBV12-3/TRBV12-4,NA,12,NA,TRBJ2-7,CASGLFQLEQYF,TGTGCCAGCGGTTTATTCCAACTCGAGCAGTACTTC
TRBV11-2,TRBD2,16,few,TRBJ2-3,CASSLFSGGAGDTQYF,TGTGCCAGCAGCTTATTTAGCGGGGGGGCGGGAGATACGCAGTATTTT